This T cell receptor beta chain was sequenced for a study of T cell changes during pregnancy in multiple sclerosis. Germline assignment: CDR1 MGHDK and CDR2 SYGVNS. The CDR3 runs 15 residues. The V end lost 7 bases, the J end lost 4 bases, and 19 bases lay between the germline ends. This table comes from immunoSEQ multiplex PCR, and its TCRdb copy is limited to in-frame clones, with some not included. The sample lists 85,000 to 130,000 clones; approximately 94% were seen once. The chain joins TRBV25-1 to TRBJ1-1; D gene ambiguous. The receptor comes from a female donor with multiple sclerosis, enrolled in a pregnancy study. Source: peripheral blood, taken before pregnancy. In DNA, the CDR3 is TGTGCCAGCACCCCAAGGGAGGGTTTCGGCACTGAAGCTTTCTTT. Its translation: CASTPREGFGTEAFF.